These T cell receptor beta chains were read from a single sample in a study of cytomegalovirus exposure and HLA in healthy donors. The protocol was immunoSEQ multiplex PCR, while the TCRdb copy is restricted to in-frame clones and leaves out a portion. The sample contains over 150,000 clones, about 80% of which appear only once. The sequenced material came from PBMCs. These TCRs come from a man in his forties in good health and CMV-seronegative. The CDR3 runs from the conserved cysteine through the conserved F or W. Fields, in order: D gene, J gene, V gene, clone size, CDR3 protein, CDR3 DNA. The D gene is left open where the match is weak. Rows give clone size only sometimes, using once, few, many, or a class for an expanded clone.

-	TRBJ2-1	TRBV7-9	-	CASSLYLYNEQFF	TGTGCCAGCAGCTTATACCTATACAATGAGCAGTTCTTC
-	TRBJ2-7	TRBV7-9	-	CASGGLGSYEQYF	TGTGCCAGCGGAGGACTGGGCTCCTACGAGCAGTACTTC
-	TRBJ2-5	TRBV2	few	CASSVSRVKETQYF	TGTGCCAGCAGTGTTAGCAGGGTCAAAGAGACCCAGTACTTC
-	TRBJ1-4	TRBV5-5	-	CASSLVPSEKLFF	TGTGCCAGCAGCTTGGTCCCCTCCGAAAAACTGTTTTTT
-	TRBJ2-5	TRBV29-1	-	CSAGGGSGSQETQYF	TGCAGCGCAGGGGGCGGTAGCGGGAGCCAAGAGACCCAGTACTTC
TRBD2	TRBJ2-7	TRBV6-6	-	CASSYIAGDLEQYF	TGTGCCAGCAGTTACATCGCGGGAGACCTCGAGCAGTACTTC
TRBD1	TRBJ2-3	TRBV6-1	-	CASSARDRGTDTQYF	TGTGCCAGCAGTGCCCGGGACAGGGGAACAGATACGCAGTATTTT
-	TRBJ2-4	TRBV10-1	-	CAIPTGMVDKNIQYF	TGCGCCATACCGACCGGGATGGTAGACAAAAACATTCAGTACTTC
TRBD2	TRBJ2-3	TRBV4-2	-	CASSQDPGREGPDTQYF	TGTGCCAGCAGCCAAGATCCAGGGCGGGAGGGCCCAGATACGCAGTATTTT
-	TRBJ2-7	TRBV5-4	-	CASSLGRDFYEQYF	TGTGCCAGCAGCTTGGGAAGGGACTTCTACGAGCAGTACTTC
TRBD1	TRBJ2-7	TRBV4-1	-	CASSPDQTGTYEQYF	TGCGCCAGCAGCCCAGACCAGACAGGGACCTACGAGCAGTACTTC
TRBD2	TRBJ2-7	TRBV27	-	CASSFRREGYEQYF	TGTGCCAGCAGTTTCCGGCGGGAGGGGTACGAGCAGTACTTC
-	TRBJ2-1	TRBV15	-	CATSRVGSGYNEQFF	TGTGCCACCAGCAGAGTCGGAAGCGGCTACAATGAGCAGTTCTTC
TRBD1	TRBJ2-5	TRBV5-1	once	CASSLKPGTGQKETQYF	TGCGCCAGCAGCTTAAAACCCGGGACAGGGCAGAAAGAGACCCAGTACTTC
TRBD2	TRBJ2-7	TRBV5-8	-	CASRPGPRGLAVYEQYF	TGTGCCAGCAGACCCGGGCCCAGGGGACTAGCGGTTTACGAGCAGTACTTC
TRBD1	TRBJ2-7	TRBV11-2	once	CASSLGRDSVWYF	TGTGCCAGCAGCTTAGGTAGGGACAGCGTGTGGTACTTC
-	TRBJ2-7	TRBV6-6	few	CATGPYEQYF	TGTGCCACCGGTCCCTACGAGCAGTACTTC
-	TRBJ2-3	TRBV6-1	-	CASSVFQSTDTQYF	TGTGCCAGCAGTGTGTTCCAGAGCACAGATACGCAGTATTTT
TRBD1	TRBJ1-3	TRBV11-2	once	CASSFRQGAGNTIYF	TGTGCCAGCAGCTTCAGACAGGGTGCTGGAAACACCATATATTTT
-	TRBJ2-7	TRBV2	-	CASSEGLLTPEQYF	TGTGCCAGCAGTGAGGGCCTCTTGACCCCAGAGCAGTACTTC
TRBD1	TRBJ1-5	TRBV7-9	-	CSSSLASSGTGQHF	TGTTCCAGCAGCTTAGCTAGTTCCGGGACAGGCCAGCATTTT
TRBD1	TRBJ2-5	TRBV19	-	CASSMQSGGAETQYF	TGTGCCAGTAGTATGCAATCAGGGGGCGCAGAGACCCAGTACTTC
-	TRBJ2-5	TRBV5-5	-	CASSPGIGVGSGAQYF	TGTGCCAGCAGCCCGGGGATCGGGGTGGGCTCAGGGGCCCAGTACTTC
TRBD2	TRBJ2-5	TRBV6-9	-	CASSPGLAGGPMCETQYF	TGTGCCAGCAGTCCTGGACTAGCGGGAGGGCCAATGTGTGAGACCCAGTACTTC
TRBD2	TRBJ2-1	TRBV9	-	CASSAAGGYYNEQFF	TGTGCCAGCAGCGCAGCGGGAGGGTACTACAATGAGCAGTTCTTC
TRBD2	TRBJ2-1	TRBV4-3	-	CASSQVGGRARDEQFF	TGCGCCAGCAGCCAAGTCGGCGGGAGGGCCAGAGATGAGCAGTTCTTC
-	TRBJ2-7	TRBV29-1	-	CSVLGAVDYEQYF	TGCAGCGTTTTGGGGGCAGTCGACTACGAGCAGTACTTC
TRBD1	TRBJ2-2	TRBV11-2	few	CASSPTGTGELFF	TGTGCCAGCAGCCCGACAGGGACCGGGGAGCTGTTTTTT
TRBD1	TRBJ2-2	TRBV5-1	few	CASSLEAGGNTGELFF	TGCGCCAGCAGCTTGGAGGCAGGGGGTAACACCGGGGAGCTGTTTTTT
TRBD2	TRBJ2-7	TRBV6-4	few	CASRKTSGSYEQYF	TGTGCCAGCAGGAAGACTAGCGGGAGCTACGAGCAGTACTTC
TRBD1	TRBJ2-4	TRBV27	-	CASSSQQGDPYF	TGTGCCAGCAGTTCCCAACAGGGGGATCCGTACTTC
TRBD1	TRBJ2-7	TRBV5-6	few	CASSRGQGYYYEQYF	TGTGCCAGCAGCCGTGGACAGGGGTATTACTACGAGCAGTACTTC
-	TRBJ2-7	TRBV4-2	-	CASSQDNRQYF	TGTGCCAGCAGCCAAGATAATCGGCAGTACTTC
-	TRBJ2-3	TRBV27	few	CASTKRGISSTDTQYF	TGTGCCAGCACCAAAAGGGGAATTTCTAGCACAGATACGCAGTATTTT
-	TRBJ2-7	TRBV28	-	CASKFTSSGYEQYF	TGTGCCAGCAAGTTCACGAGTTCAGGCTACGAGCAGTACTTC
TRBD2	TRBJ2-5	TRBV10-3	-	CATLDSGRAETQYF	TGTGCCACCTTAGATAGCGGGAGGGCAGAGACCCAGTACTTC
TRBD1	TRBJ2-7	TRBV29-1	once	CSVTGAPLREQYF	TGCAGCGTTACAGGGGCCCCTTTGAGGGAGCAGTACTTC
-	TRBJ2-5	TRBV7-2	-	CASSLPTGAVLGTQYF	TGTGCCAGCAGCTTACCAACCGGAGCGGTTCTCGGGACCCAGTACTTC
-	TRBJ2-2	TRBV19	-	CASRASANTGELFF	TGTGCCAGTAGGGCTAGCGCTAACACCGGGGAGCTGTTTTTT
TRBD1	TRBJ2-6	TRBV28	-	CASSSGQETGANVLTF	TGTGCCAGCAGTTCGGGACAGGAGACTGGGGCCAACGTCCTGACTTTC
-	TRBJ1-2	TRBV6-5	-	CASSYGGADGYTF	TGTGCCAGCAGTTACGGGGGGGCTGATGGCTACACCTTC
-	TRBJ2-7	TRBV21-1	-	CASSKALNIVAGTYEQYF	TGTGCCAGCAGCAAGGCCCTTAATATAGTAGCGGGAACATACGAGCAGTACTTC